This record concerns one TCR beta chain sequence. Its specific antigen is unknown. Base-call qualities are not available, and no considerably larger clone is one nucleotide away. Germline trimming amounts to 3 bases on V and 7 bases on J, with 5 as the count of junction bases outside the gene matches. The CDR3 runs 15 amino acids, cysteine and phenylalanine included. CDR3 DNA is the only sequence kept; it has 45 bases, read in frame from the first base. Taken from the germline V gene, the CDR1 and CDR2 loops are SGHRS and YFSETQ. TCRbeta CDR3 regions were amplified from genomic DNA by means of the immunoSEQ Assay, a bias-controlled multiplex PCR. In the source study's methods: The number of nucleated cells in each sample was estimated by amplification of reference gene primers within the assay. Sequence reads were collapsed and filtered to measure the absolute abundance of every unique TCRbeta CDR3 rearrangement. Productive Simpson clonality was computed per sample as the square root of Simpson's diversity index over productive rearrangements. TCRdb provides this immuneACCESS table in a form limited to in-frame rearrangements. Some clones are lacking; in checked studies, under half of them reflect an unresolved V gene, and why the rest are absent is not known. Clonal size and the V and J genes are those of that table, whereas D and trimming came from the DNA. The sample table shows 100,000 or so clones, and 75% to 85% are seen once. The ten largest account for around a tenth of the sample.

The sample originates from a study of blood T cell repertoires in COVID-19 (dated by TCRdb to 2019 to 2021). About the investigation overall: Collaborator samples came from the United States, Italy and Spain and covered acute and convalescent phases of COVID-19. The material from the prospective study consisted of cDNA or gDNA derived from T cells, B-cell-depleted T cells, or PBMCs. Subjects who had been exposed to COVID-19, were actively infected with it, or had recovered from it provided the deeply sampled blood TCRbeta repertoires that made up the dataset. The repertoires were made available in a free public database intended to serve as a resource for research on the immune response to SARS-CoV-2. Samples were obtained from the ongoing ImmuneRACE study (first 160 participants) and from 1,254 subjects provided by 6 global collaborators. A de-identified subject ID, COVID-19 status, age in years and sex were almost always included in the sample metadata. Where HLA class I and class II types were available, the types were taken from metadata supplied by the sample provider, not from assay-based typing.

Each collaborating institution followed its own protocols to collect whole blood in K2EDTA tubes. For TCRbeta analysis, collaborator samples were shipped as frozen whole blood, as isolated PBMCs, or as DNA extracted from either sample type. Summary of the overall study and its limitations: The quantity of clinical and demographic metadata differed by source and by participant and was supplied without curation.

Input material: peripheral blood. The sequence links TRBV5-1 to TRBJ2-1, with 12 middle bases fitting TRBD2. This TCR came from a woman in her sixties or seventies with acute or convalescent COVID-19. The DNA reads as follows: TGCGCCAGCAGCTCACTAGCGGGAGGAACGAATGAGCAGTTCTTC. Its protein reads: CASSSLAGGTNEQFF.